This T cell receptor beta chain was identified during a study of OX40 agonist ivuxolimab in advanced cancers. Background for the entire study: The costimulatory receptor OX40 (CD134) was targeted by ivuxolimab, a fully human IgG2 agonistic monoclonal antibody. Intravenous ivuxolimab was administered to patients every 2 weeks at six dose levels: 0.01, 0.1, 0.3, 1.5, 3 and 10 mg/kg. Of the approximately 50 dose-escalation patients, hepatocellular carcinoma was present in approximately 20, melanoma in roughly 15, renal cell carcinoma in 9 and head and neck cancer in 9. The dose-escalation cohort was about 86% male with a mean age of around 64 years, ranging from roughly 23 to 80. Prior anti-PD-1, anti-PD-L1 or anti-CTLA-4 therapy was permitted, and approximately 41% of dose-escalation patients had received checkpoint inhibitors. Partial responses were achieved by three dose-escalation patients, of whom one had hepatocellular carcinoma and two had cutaneous melanoma. Peripheral TCRbeta sequencing aimed to test whether ivuxolimab altered TCR sequence diversity and caused clonal T-cell expansion. The paper describes the monotherapy dose-escalation part (N = 52 patients) of the phase I trial of ivuxolimab.

The paper's findings and limits, for the study overall: At doses of 0.1 to 3.0 mg/kg, clonal expansion of both CD4+ and CD8+ T cells in blood was seen between baseline and week 6. The antigen specificity of the peripheral T cells that underwent clonal expansion was not determined. In partial responders in the 0.1-3.0 mg/kg groups, normalized peripheral clonal expansion was found to be among the lowest, especially among CD8+ T cells. After ivuxolimab, more expanded clones were found on average in CD8+ T cells than in CD4+ T cells. Low levels of normalized T-cell clonal expansion were also shown by some nonresponding patients.

For sequencing of the TCRbeta CDR3 region, genomic DNA was extracted from the sorted cells. The immunoSEQ Assay was used to sequence the TCRbeta CDR3 regions. The table comes from immuneACCESS by way of TCRdb, which keeps in-frame sequences with V and J called. Part of the clones is missing from these tables; in studies checked, under half for an unresolved V gene and the rest for unknown reasons. The sample data list roughly 70,000 clones, and around 85% of these were observed just once. The top ten clones comprise about 0.83% of the sample. Patients with autoimmune disease history or receiving systemic immunosuppression were excluded from the trial. Peripheral blood for TCR sequencing was collected from all dose cohorts at baseline, on cycle 4 day 1, and on cycle 7 day 1. Samples came from an open-label, multicenter, first-in-human phase I dose-escalation trial of ivuxolimab. The trial enrolled adults with locally advanced or metastatic head and neck squamous cell, hepatocellular, melanoma or renal cell carcinoma. Before TCR sequencing, CD4+ and CD8+ T cells were separately sorted from peripheral blood.

Concerning this clone itself: Its antigen specificity is not known. Base qualities are not recorded, but no much larger clone differs from it by a single base.

The sequenced sample was CD4+ or CD8+ T cells sorted from blood, obtained in a trial of the OX40 agonist ivuxolimab. The sequence was collected from an adult with an advanced solid tumor such as melanoma, head and neck, liver or kidney cancer.

The CDR3 protein: CAAAKQGSNQPQHF. At the DNA level, the sequence is TGTGCCGCCGCCAAACAGGGAAGCAATCAGCCCCAGCATTTT. The chain is made from TRBV10-3 and TRBJ1-5; the D gene is perhaps TRBD1, from 6 matching bases. V is reduced by 11 bases and J by 1 base, leaving a spacing of 15 bases between them. Including cysteine and phenylalanine, the CDR3 has 14 amino acids. Only CDR3 DNA is held: 42 bases, read in frame from base 1. The CDR1 and CDR2 encoded by the germline V gene are ENHRY and SYGVKD.